What follows is one TCR beta chain and its context. The assay was immunoSEQ multiplex PCR, and TCRdb's table has in-frame clones only and misses some. In the table there are roughly 500,000 clones, almost 97% of which are singletons. This record belongs to a study of shared clonotypes between healthy human individuals. The sample was naive CD4+ T cells sorted from blood. The subset denotes: CD45RA+ positively selected. This clonotype was sampled from a woman under 40 in good health.

CDR3 bases: TGTGCCAGCAGCCCCGGGCGACATATGAACACTGAAGCTTTCTTT. It translates to CASSPGRHMNTEAFF. The rearrangement uses TRBV5-4 and TRBJ1-1; no reliable D call. The CDR3 loop spans 15 amino acids. V was shortened by 4 bases and J by 0 bases, with 13 bases between the two germline ends. In germline, CDR1 is SGHNT, CDR2 YYREEE (reference sequence).